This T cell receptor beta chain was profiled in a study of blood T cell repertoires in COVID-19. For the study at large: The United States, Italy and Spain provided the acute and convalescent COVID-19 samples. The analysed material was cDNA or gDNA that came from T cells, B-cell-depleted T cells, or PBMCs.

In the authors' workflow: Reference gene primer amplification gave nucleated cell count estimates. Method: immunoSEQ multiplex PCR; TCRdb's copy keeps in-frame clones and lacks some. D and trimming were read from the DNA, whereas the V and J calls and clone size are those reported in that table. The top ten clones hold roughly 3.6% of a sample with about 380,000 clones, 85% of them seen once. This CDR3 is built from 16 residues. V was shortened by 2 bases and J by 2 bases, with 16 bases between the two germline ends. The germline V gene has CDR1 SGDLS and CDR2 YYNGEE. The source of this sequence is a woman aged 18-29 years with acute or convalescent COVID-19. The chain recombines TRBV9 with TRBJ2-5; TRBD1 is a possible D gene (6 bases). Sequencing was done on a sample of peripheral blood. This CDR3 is CASSVSPHRVQETQYF. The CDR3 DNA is TGTGCCAGCAGCGTGAGTCCCCACAGGGTACAAGAGACCCAGTACTTC.